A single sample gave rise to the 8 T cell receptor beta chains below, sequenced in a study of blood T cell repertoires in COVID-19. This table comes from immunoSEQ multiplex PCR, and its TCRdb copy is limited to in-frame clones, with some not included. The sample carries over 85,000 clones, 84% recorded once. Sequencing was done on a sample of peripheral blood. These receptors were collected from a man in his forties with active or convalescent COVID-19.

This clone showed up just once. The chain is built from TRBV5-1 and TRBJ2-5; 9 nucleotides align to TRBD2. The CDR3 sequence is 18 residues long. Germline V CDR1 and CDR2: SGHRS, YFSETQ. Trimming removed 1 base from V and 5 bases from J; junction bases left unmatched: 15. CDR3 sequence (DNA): TGCGCCAGCAGCTTGATATTTCGTGGGAGCGGGGGGCCGGAGACCCAGTACTTC. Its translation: CASSLIFRGSGGPETQYF.

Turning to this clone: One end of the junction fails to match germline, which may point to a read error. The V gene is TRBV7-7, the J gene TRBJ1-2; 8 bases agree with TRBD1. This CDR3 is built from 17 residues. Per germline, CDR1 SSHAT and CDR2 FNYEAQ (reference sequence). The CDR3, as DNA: TGTGCTAGCAGTCGTAGTATGCCGGGACAGGCGAGCTGTGGCTACACCTTC. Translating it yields CASSRSMPGQASCGYTF.

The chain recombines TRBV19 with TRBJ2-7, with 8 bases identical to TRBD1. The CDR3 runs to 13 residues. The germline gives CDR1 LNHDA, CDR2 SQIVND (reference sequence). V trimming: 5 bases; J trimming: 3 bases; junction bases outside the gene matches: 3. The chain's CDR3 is CASSSTGGYEQYF. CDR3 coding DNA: TGTGCCAGTAGTTCAACAGGGGGCTACGAGCAGTACTTC.

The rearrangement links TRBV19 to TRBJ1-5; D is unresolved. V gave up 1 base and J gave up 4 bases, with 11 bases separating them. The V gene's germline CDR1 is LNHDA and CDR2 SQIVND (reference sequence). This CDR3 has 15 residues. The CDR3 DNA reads TGTGCCAGTAGTATAGGTCCGTCAGCGAATCAGCCCCAGCATTTT. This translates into CASSIGPSANQPQHF. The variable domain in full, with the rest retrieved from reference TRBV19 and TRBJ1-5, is DGGITQSPKYLFRKEGQNVTLSCEQNLNHDAMYWYRQDPGQGLRLIYYSQIVNDFQKGDIAEGYSVSREKKESFPLTVTSAQKNPTAFYLCASSIGPSANQPQHFGDGTRLSIL.

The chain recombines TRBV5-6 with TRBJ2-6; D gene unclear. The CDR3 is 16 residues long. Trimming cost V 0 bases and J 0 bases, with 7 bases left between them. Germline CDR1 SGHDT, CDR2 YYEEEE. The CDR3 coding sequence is TGTGCCAGCAGCTTGGGGCCGCCCTCTGGGGCCAACGTCCTGACTTTC. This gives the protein CASSLGPPSGANVLTF.

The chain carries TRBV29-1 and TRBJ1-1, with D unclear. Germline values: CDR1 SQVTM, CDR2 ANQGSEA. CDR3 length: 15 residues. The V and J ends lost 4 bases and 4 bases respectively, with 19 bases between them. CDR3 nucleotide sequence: TGCAGCGTTGGACCCCTCCGACTAGGAAGCACTGAAGCTTTCTTT. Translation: CSVGPLRLGSTEAFF.

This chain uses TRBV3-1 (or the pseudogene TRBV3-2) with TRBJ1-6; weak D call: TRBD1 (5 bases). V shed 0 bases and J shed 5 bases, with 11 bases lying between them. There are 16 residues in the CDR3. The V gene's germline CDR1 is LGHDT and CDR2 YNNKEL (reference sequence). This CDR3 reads CASSQDGQGDNSPLHF. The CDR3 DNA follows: TGTGCCAGCAGCCAAGATGGGCAGGGTGATAATTCACCCCTCCACTTT.

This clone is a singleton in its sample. The CDR3 is CASSRRSSRVDTQYF. CDR3 DNA sequence: TGTGCCAGCAGCCGTCGGTCTAGCCGTGTAGATACGCAGTATTTT. The genes are TRBV7-2 and TRBJ2-3, with D tentatively TRBD2 (5 bases). Trimming removed 5 bases from V and 5 bases from J, with 17 bases in between. Germline V gives CDR1 SGHTA, CDR2 FQGNSA. The CDR3 runs to 15 residues. Full variable domain (remainder filled in from reference TRBV7-2 and TRBJ2-3): GAGVSQSPSNKVTEKGKDVELRCDPISGHTALYWYRQSLGQGLEFLIYFQGNSAPDKSGLPSDRFSAERTGGSVSTLTIQRTQQEDSAVYLCASSRRSSRVDTQYFGPGTRLTVL.